This T cell receptor beta chain stems from a study of blood T cell repertoires in COVID-19. The repertoire was sequenced with immunoSEQ multiplex PCR; TCRdb's copy has only in-frame clones and lacks some. The sample carries 84,000 or so clones, 75% to 85% recorded once. Germline V gene sequence: CDR1 SGHDT, CDR2 YYEEEE. The CDR3 contains 16 residues. The germline V and J ends were trimmed by 3 bases and 0 bases, with 13 bases remaining between them. The receptor comes from a woman aged 80 or older with acute or convalescent COVID-19. Sequenced: peripheral blood. The V call is TRBV5-6, the J call TRBJ2-4; the D gene is possibly TRBD2 (5 bases). The CDR3 here is CASSYRAEIAKNIQYF. The CDR3 DNA reads as TGTGCCAGCAGCTACCGAGCGGAGATAGCCAAAAACATTCAGTACTTC. Drawing the rest from reference TRBV5-6 and TRBJ2-4, the complete variable domain is DAGVTQSPTHLIKTRGQQVTLRCSPKSGHDTVSWYQQALGQGPQFIFQYYEEEERQRGNFPDRFSGHQFPNYSSELNVNALLLGDSALYLCASSYRAEIAKNIQYFGAGTRLSVL.